Listed below are T cell receptor beta chains from one sample, sequenced in a study of CD8 T cells in Susac syndrome. TCRdb independently ran MiXCR on the immunoSEQ multiplex PCR reads; one entry per CDR3 protein. The sample holds 110,000 or so distinct CDR3 sequences, 90% to 96% seen once. The sample comprised CD4+ T cells from PBMCs. These receptors were collected from a human donor in good health. Each CDR3 is given with its conserved first and last residue. D genes are given only for firm matches. Size is omitted from some rows. Given values are once, few, many or a class for expanded clones.

CASSLRDRNSPLHF	TGTGCCAGCAGCCTCCGGGACAGAAATTCACCCCTCCACTTT	TRBV3-1	TRBJ1-6	TRBD1	NA
CASSPGQGALYSNQPQHF	TGTGCCAGCAGCCCGGGACAGGGGGCTCTTTATAGCAATCAGCCCCAGCATTTT	TRBV6-2/TRBV6-3	TRBJ1-5	TRBD1	NA
CASSQGQFNVLTF	TGTGCCAGCAGCCAAGGGCAGTTCAACGTCCTGACTTTC	TRBV3-1	TRBJ2-6	NA	NA
CSVEAVRGGNTIYF	TGCAGCGTTGAAGCGGTCAGGGGTGGAAACACCATATATTTT	TRBV29-1	TRBJ1-3	NA	NA
CASSRFQGDIYSGANVLTF	TGTGCCAGCAGTCGATTCCAGGGGGACATCTACTCTGGGGCCAACGTCCTGACTTTC	TRBV6-1	TRBJ2-6	TRBD1	once
CASSLAAGPDTQYF	TGCGCCAGCAGCTTGGCCGCAGGCCCAGATACGCAGTATTTT	TRBV5-1	TRBJ2-3	NA	NA
CAWSKGPISPYEQYF	TGTGCCTGGAGCAAGGGACCAATAAGTCCCTACGAGCAGTACTTC	TRBV30	TRBJ2-7	NA	NA
CASSLMGQGNEKLFF	TGTGCCAGCAGCTTAATGGGACAGGGGAATGAAAAACTGTTTTTT	TRBV7-8	TRBJ1-4	TRBD1	NA
CSISSGIVDTQYF	TGCAGCATTTCTAGCGGGATAGTAGATACGCAGTATTTT	TRBV29-1	TRBJ2-3	TRBD2	NA
CSTILPGGYTF	TGCAGCACAATCCTTCCTGGTGGCTACACCTTC	TRBV29-1	TRBJ1-2	NA	NA
CASSLFSVGETQYF	TGCGCCAGCAGCTTGTTCTCGGTCGGAGAGACCCAGTACTTC	TRBV5-1	TRBJ2-5	NA	NA
CASSRTSGSDYEQYF	TGTGCCAGCAGTCGGACTAGCGGGAGCGACTACGAGCAGTACTTC	TRBV12-3/TRBV12-4	TRBJ2-7	TRBD2	NA
CASRYDRGNTGELFF	TGTGCCAGTAGATACGACAGGGGAAACACCGGGGAGCTGTTTTTT	TRBV19	TRBJ2-2	TRBD1	NA
CASSIKVLSYEQYF	TGTGCCAGTAGTATTAAGGTGTTATCCTACGAGCAGTACTTC	TRBV19	TRBJ2-7	NA	NA
CSVGTGKSPLHF	TGCAGCGTTGGGACAGGGAAATCACCCCTCCACTTT	TRBV29-1	TRBJ1-6	TRBD1	NA
CASSPPTAYYEQYF	TGTGCCAGCAGCCCTCCGACAGCTTACTACGAGCAGTACTTC	TRBV28	TRBJ2-7	NA	NA
CASSEESIQYF	TGTGCCAGCAGTGAAGAAAGTATTCAGTACTTC	TRBV2	TRBJ2-4	NA	NA
CASSLPQTEGYTF	TGTGCCAGCAGCCTCCCCCAGACCGAAGGCTACACCTTC	TRBV6-6	TRBJ1-2	NA	once
CASSPTRGVQETQYF	TGTGCCAGCAGCCCTACGAGGGGGGTTCAAGAGACCCAGTACTTC	TRBV7-2	TRBJ2-5	NA	NA
CASTPRDRTNIQYF	TGTGCCAGCACCCCCAGGGACAGGACAAACATTCAGTACTTC	TRBV5-6	TRBJ2-4	TRBD1	NA
CASSQTESYSNQPQHF	TGTGCCAGCAGCCAGACAGAGAGTTATAGCAATCAGCCCCAGCATTTT	TRBV7-8	TRBJ1-5	NA	once
CASRYASGRDTDTQYF	TGCGCCAGCAGATACGCCTCGGGACGGGACACAGATACGCAGTATTTT	TRBV5-1	TRBJ2-3	NA	NA
CASSQHSGNTIYF	TGTGCCAGCAGCCAACACTCTGGAAACACCATATATTTT	TRBV3-1	TRBJ1-3	NA	NA
CSVGDSTYNYGYTF	TGCAGCGTTGGGGACAGTACCTATAACTATGGCTACACCTTC	TRBV29-1	TRBJ1-2	TRBD1	NA
CASSLGGKRESIQYF	TGTGCCAGCAGCTTAGGTGGAAAACGAGAAAGCATTCAGTACTTC	TRBV7-2	TRBJ2-4	NA	NA
CASSRDRGREQYF	TGTGCCAGCTCCCGGGACAGGGGGCGCGAGCAGTACTTC	TRBV3-1	TRBJ2-7	TRBD1	NA
CASSHRDFGYTF	TGCGCCAGCAGTCACCGGGACTTTGGCTACACCTTC	TRBV23-1	TRBJ1-2	NA	NA
CATSDPNTEAFF	TGTGCCACCAGTGATCCGAACACTGAAGCTTTCTTT	TRBV24-1	TRBJ1-1	NA	NA
CASSLEAGGKPDEQFF	TGCGCCAGCAGCTTGGAAGCGGGGGGAAAGCCAGACGAGCAGTTCTTC	TRBV5-1	TRBJ2-1	TRBD2	NA
CASSQTSVPDEQYF	TGTGCCAGCAGTCAAACTAGCGTCCCGGACGAGCAGTACTTC	TRBV27	TRBJ2-7	TRBD2	NA
CASSASRDYFYQETQYF	TGTGCCAGCAGCGCGAGCCGGGACTATTTTTACCAAGAGACCCAGTACTTC	TRBV5-6	TRBJ2-5	TRBD2	NA
CASSRRQATEQFF	TGTGCCAGCAGTCGCCGACAGGCTACTGAGCAGTTCTTC	TRBV3-1	TRBJ2-1	NA	NA
CASSQELAGGITGELFF	TGCGCCAGCAGCCAAGAATTAGCGGGAGGGATCACCGGGGAGCTGTTTTTT	TRBV4-3	TRBJ2-2	TRBD2	NA
CSLPTHATGVTEAFF	TGCAGTCTACCGACCCATGCGACAGGGGTGACTGAAGCTTTCTTT	TRBV20-1	TRBJ1-1	TRBD1	NA
CATSDYGTTKSSGANVLTF	TGTGCCACCAGTGATTATGGGACAACTAAAAGCTCTGGGGCCAACGTCCTGACTTTC	TRBV24-1	TRBJ2-6	NA	NA
CASSVQAAAGQGGGEQYF	TGTGCCAGCAGCGTTCAAGCGGCGGCGGGACAGGGGGGCGGCGAGCAGTACTTC	TRBV9	TRBJ2-7	TRBD1	NA
CASSYTGTGELFF	TGTGCCAGCAGTTACACGGGGACCGGGGAGCTGTTTTTT	TRBV6-2/TRBV6-3	TRBJ2-2	NA	NA
CASSRGAGTNEKLFF	TGTGCCAGCAGCCGCGGCGCTGGGACTAATGAAAAACTGTTTTTT	TRBV3-1	TRBJ1-4	NA	NA
CASSLVPSGETQYF	TGTGCCAGCAGCTTAGTGCCCTCGGGGGAGACCCAGTACTTC	TRBV7-2	TRBJ2-5	NA	NA
CSAQGHTGELFF	TGCAGCGCCCAAGGGCACACCGGGGAGCTGTTTTTT	TRBV29-1	TRBJ2-2	NA	NA
CASSLRSGGDEQFF	TGCGCCAGCAGCTTGAGGTCAGGGGGTGATGAGCAGTTCTTC	TRBV5-1	TRBJ2-1	TRBD1	NA
CASRQSGGNTEAFF	TGTGCCAGCAGGCAATCAGGGGGGAACACTGAAGCTTTCTTT	TRBV7-9	TRBJ1-1	TRBD1	NA
CATSDRKLGNTIYF	TGTGCCACCAGTGACAGGAAGCTTGGAAACACCATATATTTT	TRBV24-1	TRBJ1-3	NA	NA
CSVRGQAGAMNTGELFF	TGCAGCGTACGAGGACAGGCGGGAGCGATGAACACCGGGGAGCTGTTTTTT	TRBV29-1	TRBJ2-2	NA	NA
CASSLNQAAYEQYF	TGCGCCAGCAGCTTGAACCAGGCGGCCTACGAGCAGTACTTC	TRBV5-1	TRBJ2-7	NA	NA
CASTIQGLSNQPQHF	TGTGCCAGCACGATTCAGGGTTTGAGCAATCAGCCCCAGCATTTT	TRBV2	TRBJ1-5	NA	NA
CASSFWGGSETQYF	TGTGCCAGCAGCTTCTGGGGGGGCAGTGAGACCCAGTACTTC	TRBV13	TRBJ2-5	NA	NA
CASSDPSRRYYEQYF	TGTGCCAGCAGCGATCCTTCTAGGAGGTACTACGAGCAGTACTTC	TRBV11-1	TRBJ2-7	NA	NA
CASSSKQGSYTF	TGTGCCAGCAGTTCCAAACAGGGGAGCTACACCTTC	TRBV7-8	TRBJ1-2	TRBD1	NA
CASRGTGKGGYTF	TGTGCCAGCAGGGGGACAGGGAAAGGTGGCTACACCTTC	TRBV27	TRBJ1-2	TRBD1	NA
CASSLADRGVYHEQFF	TGCGCCAGCAGCTTGGCCGACAGGGGGGTCTATCATGAGCAGTTCTTC	TRBV5-1	TRBJ2-1	TRBD1	NA